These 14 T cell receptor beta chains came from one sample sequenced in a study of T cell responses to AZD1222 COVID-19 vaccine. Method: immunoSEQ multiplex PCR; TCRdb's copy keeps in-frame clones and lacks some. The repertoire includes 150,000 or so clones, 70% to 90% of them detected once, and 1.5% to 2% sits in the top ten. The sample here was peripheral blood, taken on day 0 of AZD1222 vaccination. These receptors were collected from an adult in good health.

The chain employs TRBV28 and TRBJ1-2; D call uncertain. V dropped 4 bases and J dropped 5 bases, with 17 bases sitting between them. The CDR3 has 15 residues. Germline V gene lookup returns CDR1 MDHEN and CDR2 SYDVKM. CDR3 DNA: TGTGCCAGCAGTTACCTCGACACCCTTAAATATGGCTACACCTTC. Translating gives CASSYLDTLKYGYTF.

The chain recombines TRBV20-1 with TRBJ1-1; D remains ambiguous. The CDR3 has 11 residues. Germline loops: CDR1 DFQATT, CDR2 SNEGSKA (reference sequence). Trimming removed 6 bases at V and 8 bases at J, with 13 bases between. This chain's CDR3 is CSASHPLEAFF. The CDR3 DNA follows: TGCAGTGCCTCCCACCCGTTGGAAGCTTTCTTT.

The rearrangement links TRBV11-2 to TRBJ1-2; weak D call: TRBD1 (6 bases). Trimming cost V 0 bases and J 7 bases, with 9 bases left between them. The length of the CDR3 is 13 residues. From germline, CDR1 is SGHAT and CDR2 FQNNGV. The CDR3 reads CASSLDTGFGYTF. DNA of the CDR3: TGTGCCAGCAGCTTAGATACAGGGTTTGGCTACACCTTC. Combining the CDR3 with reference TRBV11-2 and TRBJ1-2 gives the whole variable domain EAGVAQSPRYKIIEKRQSVAFWCNPISGHATLYWYQQILGQGPKLLIQFQNNGVVDDSQLPKDRFSAERLKGVDSTLKIQPAKLEDSAVYLCASSLDTGFGYTFGSGTRLTVV.

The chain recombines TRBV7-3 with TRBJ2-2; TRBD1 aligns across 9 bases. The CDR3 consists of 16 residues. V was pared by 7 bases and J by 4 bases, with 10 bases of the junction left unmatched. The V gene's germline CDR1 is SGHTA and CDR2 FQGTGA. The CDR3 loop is CASTSDRGTGTGELFF. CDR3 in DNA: TGTGCCAGCACTTCGGACAGGGGCACAGGCACCGGGGAGCTGTTTTTT.

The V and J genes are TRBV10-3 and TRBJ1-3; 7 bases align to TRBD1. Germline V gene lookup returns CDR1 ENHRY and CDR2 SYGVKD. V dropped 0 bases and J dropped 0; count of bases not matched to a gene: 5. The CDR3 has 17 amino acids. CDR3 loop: CAISESLTGSSGNTIYF. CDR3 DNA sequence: TGTGCCATCAGTGAGTCACTGACAGGGAGCTCTGGAAACACCATATATTTT.

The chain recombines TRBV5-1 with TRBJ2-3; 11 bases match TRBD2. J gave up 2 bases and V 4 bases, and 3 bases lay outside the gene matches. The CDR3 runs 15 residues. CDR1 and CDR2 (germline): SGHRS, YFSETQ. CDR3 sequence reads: CASSTSGGVTDTQYF. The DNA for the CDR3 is TGCGCCAGCAGCACTAGCGGGGGAGTCACAGATACGCAGTATTTT.

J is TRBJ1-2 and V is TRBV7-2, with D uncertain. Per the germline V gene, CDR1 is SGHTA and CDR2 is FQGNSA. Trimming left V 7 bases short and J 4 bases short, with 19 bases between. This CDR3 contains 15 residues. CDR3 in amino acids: CASTYPSSYLYGYTF. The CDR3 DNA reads TGTGCCAGCACCTACCCGAGTTCATACCTCTATGGCTACACCTTC.

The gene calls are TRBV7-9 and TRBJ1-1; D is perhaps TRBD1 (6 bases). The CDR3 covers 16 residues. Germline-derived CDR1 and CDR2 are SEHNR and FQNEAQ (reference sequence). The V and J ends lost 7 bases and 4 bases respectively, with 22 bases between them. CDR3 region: CASTKVRAGGLTEAFF. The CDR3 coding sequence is TGTGCCAGCACCAAAGTCCGAGCTGGGGGGCTCACTGAAGCTTTCTTT.

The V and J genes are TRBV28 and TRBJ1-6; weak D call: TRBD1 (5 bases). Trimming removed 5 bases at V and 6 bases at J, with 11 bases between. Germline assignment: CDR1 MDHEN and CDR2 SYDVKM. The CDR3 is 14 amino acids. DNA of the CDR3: TGTGCCAGCAGTCCTGGGACGACTAATTCACCCCTCCACTTT. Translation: CASSPGTTNSPLHF.

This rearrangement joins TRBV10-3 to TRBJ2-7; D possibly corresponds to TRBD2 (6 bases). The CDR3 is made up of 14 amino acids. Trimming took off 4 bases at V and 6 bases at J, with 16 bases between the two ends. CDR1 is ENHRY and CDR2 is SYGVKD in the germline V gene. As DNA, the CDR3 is TGTGCCATCAGTGCGGAGGGGCGCACCTCCGAGCAGTACTTC. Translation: CAISAEGRTSEQYF.

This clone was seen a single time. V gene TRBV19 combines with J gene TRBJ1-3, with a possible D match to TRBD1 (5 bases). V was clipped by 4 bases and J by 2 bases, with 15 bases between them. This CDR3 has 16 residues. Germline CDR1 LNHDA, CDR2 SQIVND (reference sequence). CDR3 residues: CASSTPPGSTGNTIYF. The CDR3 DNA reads TGTGCCAGTAGTACTCCCCCAGGGTCAACTGGAAACACCATATATTTT.

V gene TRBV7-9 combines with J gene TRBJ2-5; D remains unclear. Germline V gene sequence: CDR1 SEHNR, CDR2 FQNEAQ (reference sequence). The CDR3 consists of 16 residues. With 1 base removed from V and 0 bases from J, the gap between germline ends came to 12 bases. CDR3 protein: CASSLGVLGYQETQYF. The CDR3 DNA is TGTGCCAGCAGCTTAGGCGTTTTGGGGTACCAAGAGACCCAGTACTTC.

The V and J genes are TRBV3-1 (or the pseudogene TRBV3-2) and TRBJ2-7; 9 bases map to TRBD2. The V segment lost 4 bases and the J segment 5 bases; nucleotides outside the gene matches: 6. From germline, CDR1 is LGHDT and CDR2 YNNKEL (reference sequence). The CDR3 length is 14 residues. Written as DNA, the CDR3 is TGTGCCAGCAGCCCGTCGGGACTAGCAAACGAGCAGTACTTC. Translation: CASSPSGLANEQYF.

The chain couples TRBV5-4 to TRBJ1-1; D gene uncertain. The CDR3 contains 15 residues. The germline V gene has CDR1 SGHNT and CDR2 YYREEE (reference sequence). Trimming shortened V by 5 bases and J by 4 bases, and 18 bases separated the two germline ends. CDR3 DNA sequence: TGTGCCAGCAGTTCTTTCGCCGGCGGGCGCACTGAAGCTTTCTTT. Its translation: CASSSFAGGRTEAFF.